This TCR beta chain is drawn from a study of T cells in tuberculosis. The wider study: In South Africa, adults with active tuberculosis were compared with IGRA-negative and latently infected IGRA-positive adolescents.

Unsorted cryopreserved PBMC were sequenced, averaging about 100,000 T cells per clinical donor. The V end was cut by 6 bases, the J end by 1 base, with 15 bases between. The CDR3 consists of 15 residues. Per the germline V gene, CDR1 is MNHNS and CDR2 is SASEGT. Profiling relied on immunoSEQ multiplex PCR, and the TCRdb table lists in-frame clones only, not all of them. Counted here are roughly 28,000 clones, 90% occurring once; the ten biggest clones make up around 5.7%. Input material: PBMCs. The sequence was obtained from a donor aged 10 to 29 with latent tuberculosis or without tuberculosis infection. The V gene is TRBV6-1, the J gene TRBJ1-1, with unresolved D. Here the CDR3 reads CASSPGRAGNTEAFF. The CDR3 DNA reads as TGTGCCAGCAGCCCAGGACGTGCGGGGAACACTGAAGCTTTCTTT.